Described below is a single T cell receptor (beta chain) sequence and its context. As yet, its antigen is unknown. This CDR3 comprises 15 residues. Germline lookup yields CDR1 SGHRS and CDR2 YFSETQ. V was trimmed by 4 bases and J by 4 bases, leaving 17 bases between them. These data belong to a study of OX40 agonist ivuxolimab in advanced cancers. For the study at large: The mean age was roughly 60 years, ranging from roughly 23 to 80, with around four fifths of participants male.

Study-wide findings and caveats: In CD8+ T cells, expanded clones were on average more numerous than in CD4+. The CD4+ and CD8+ T cells in the blood had expanded clonally by week 6 at 0.1 to 3.0 mg/kg.

Profiling relied on immunoSEQ multiplex PCR, and the TCRdb table lists in-frame clones only, not all of them. The sample records about 60,000 clones, about 90% being singletons. The investigators sampled blood at baseline, at cycle 4 day 1, and at cycle 7 day 1. V is TRBV5-1 and J is TRBJ1-1, with D possibly TRBD1 on 6 matching bases. The receptor was isolated from an adult with an advanced solid tumor such as melanoma, head and neck, liver or kidney cancer. The specimen comprised CD4+ or CD8+ T cells sorted from blood, sampled in a trial of the OX40 agonist ivuxolimab. Written as DNA, the CDR3 is TGCGCCAGCAGCCGCCTTAACAGGGTGAGCACTGAAGCTTTCTTT. This translates into CASSRLNRVSTEAFF.